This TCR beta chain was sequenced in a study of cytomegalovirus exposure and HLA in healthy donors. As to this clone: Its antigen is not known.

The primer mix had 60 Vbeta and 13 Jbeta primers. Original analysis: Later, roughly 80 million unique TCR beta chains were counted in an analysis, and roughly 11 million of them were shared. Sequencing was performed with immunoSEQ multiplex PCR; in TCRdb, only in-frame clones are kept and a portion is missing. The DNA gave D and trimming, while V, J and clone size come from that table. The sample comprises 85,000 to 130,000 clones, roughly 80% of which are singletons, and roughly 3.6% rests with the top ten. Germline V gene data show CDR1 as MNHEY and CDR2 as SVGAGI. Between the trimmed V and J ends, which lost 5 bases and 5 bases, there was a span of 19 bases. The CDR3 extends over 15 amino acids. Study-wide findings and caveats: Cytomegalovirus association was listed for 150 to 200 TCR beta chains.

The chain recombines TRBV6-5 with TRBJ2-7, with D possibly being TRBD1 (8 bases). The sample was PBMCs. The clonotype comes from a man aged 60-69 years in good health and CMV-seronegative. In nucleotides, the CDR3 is TGTGCCAGCAGTCCGGGGGGACAGGTGATAAACGAGCAGTACTTC. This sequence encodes CASSPGGQVINEQYF.